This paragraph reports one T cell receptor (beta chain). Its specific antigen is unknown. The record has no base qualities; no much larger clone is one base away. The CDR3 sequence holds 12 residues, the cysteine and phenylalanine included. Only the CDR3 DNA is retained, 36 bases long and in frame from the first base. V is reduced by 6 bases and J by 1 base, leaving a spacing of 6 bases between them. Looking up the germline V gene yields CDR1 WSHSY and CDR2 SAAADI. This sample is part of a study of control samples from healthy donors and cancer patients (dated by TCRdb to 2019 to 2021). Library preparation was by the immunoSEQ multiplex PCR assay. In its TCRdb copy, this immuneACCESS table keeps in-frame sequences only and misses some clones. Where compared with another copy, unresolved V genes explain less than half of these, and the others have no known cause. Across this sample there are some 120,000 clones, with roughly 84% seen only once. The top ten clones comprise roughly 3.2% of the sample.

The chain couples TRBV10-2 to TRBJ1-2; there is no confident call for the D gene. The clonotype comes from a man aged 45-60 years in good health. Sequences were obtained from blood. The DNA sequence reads TGCGCCAGCAGATCAGATAACTATGGCTACACCTTC. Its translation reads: CASRSDNYGYTF.